This note documents a single TCR beta chain sequence. These data belong to a study of T cell repertoires in cytomegalovirus infection. Study details: Public TCR beta signatures marked donors with CMV infection and the matching HLA.

TCRdb used MiXCR to reprocess the reads, holding one entry per CDR3 protein. The sample carries hundreds of thousands of distinct CDR3 sequences, less than 25% recorded once. This TCR came from a human donor in good health (CMV status not recorded). Some clones in this sample may be carry-over from other donors' samples. Source material: CD8+ T cells from PBMCs.

The CDR3 coding sequence is TGTGCCAGCAGCGGGTTTTCCAGGGATGGCGGAAACACCATATATTTT. Translating it yields CASSGFSRDGGNTIYF. This chain joins TRBV9 and TRBJ1-3; D might be TRBD1 (5 bases). Trimming pared 3 bases from V and 4 bases from J, leaving 17 bases between. The CDR3 runs to 16 residues. Germline CDR1 and CDR2: SGDLS and YYNGEE.